These 2 T cell receptor beta chains share one sample of origin, sequenced in a study of CD8 T cells in Susac syndrome. About 0.5 to 1 ug RNA was reverse transcribed with random hexamers. TCRdb reprocessed the immunoSEQ multiplex PCR reads via MiXCR and lists one record per CDR3 protein. This sample yields 150,000 to 200,000 distinct CDR3 sequences, of which about 93% are seen a single time; 0.1% belongs to the top ten. The specimen was CD4+ T cells from PBMCs. These receptors were taken from a human donor in good health.

V and J are TRBV25-1 and TRBJ2-7; D not resolved. V was cut by 11 bases and J by 0 bases, with 11 bases left in between. The CDR3 covers 12 residues. Germline values: CDR1 MGHDK, CDR2 SYGVNS. The CDR3 region is CASRVGSYEQYF. The DNA for the CDR3 is TGTGCCTCCCGGGTTGGCTCCTACGAGCAGTACTTC.

The rearrangement joins TRBV24-1 to TRBJ2-3; D ambiguous. V was pared by 4 bases and J by 3 bases, with 16 bases between. Germline V CDR1 and CDR2: KGHDR, SFDVKD. This CDR3 is built from 16 residues. The CDR3 nucleotides are TGTGCCACCAGTGACCCGGGCCTCCTCGGTACAGATACGCAGTATTTT. Translating it yields CATSDPGLLGTDTQYF.